Below, 14 T cell receptor beta chains from the same sample are listed, as sequenced in a study of blood T cell repertoires in COVID-19. Only in-frame clones appear in the TCRdb table, and some are missing; sequencing was by immunoSEQ multiplex PCR. The sample carries hundreds of thousands of clones, 70% to 90% recorded once. The specimen was peripheral blood. These receptors were obtained from a young woman with COVID-19, enrolled during active disease.

The J gene is TRBJ2-7, the V gene TRBV2; D unclear. CDR1 and CDR2 (germline): SNHLY, FYNNEI. The CDR3 length is 14 residues. Trimming left V 8 bases short and J 4 bases short, with 18 bases between. As DNA, the CDR3 is TGTGCCAGCTCCCCCCCCGACACCAGATACGAGCAGTACGTC. It codes for CASSPPDTRYEQYV.

This clone has a handful of counts. This chain joins TRBV2 and TRBJ2-5; a weak D match, TRBD1 (5 bases). This CDR3 spans 14 amino acids. Germline-derived CDR1 and CDR2 are SNHLY and FYNNEI. Trimming pared 5 bases from V and 4 bases from J, leaving 14 bases between. In DNA, the CDR3 is TGTGCCAGCAGTCGACAGCCCGGCCCAGAGACCCAGTACTTC. It translates to CASSRQPGPETQYF.

The chain is built from TRBV28 and TRBJ2-1, with 9 bases that match TRBD1. The V gene's germline CDR1 is MDHEN and CDR2 SYDVKM. This CDR3 region has 15 residues. V shed 3 bases and J 7 bases; nucleotides not matched to a gene: 7. CDR3: CASSFPGTGLNEQFF. The DNA for the CDR3 is TGTGCCAGCAGTTTCCCCGGGACAGGGCTAAATGAGCAGTTCTTC.

The V call is TRBV11-1, the J call TRBJ2-1; D is possibly TRBD2 (6 bases). Germline-derived CDR1 and CDR2 are SGHAT and FQDESV (reference sequence). The germline V and J ends were trimmed by 3 bases and 7 bases, with 10 bases remaining between them. The CDR3 spans 13 residues. CDR3: CASSFAGLNEQFF. The CDR3 coding sequence is TGTGCCAGCAGCTTCGCGGGGTTGAATGAGCAGTTCTTC. Variable domain in full (rest from reference TRBV11-1 and TRBJ2-1): EAEVAQSPRYKITEKSQAVAFWCDPISGHATLYWYRQILGQGPELLVQFQDESVVDDSQLPKDRFSAERLKGVDSTLKIQPAELGDSAMYLCASSFAGLNEQFFGPGTRLTVL.

The rearrangement links TRBV27 to TRBJ2-3, with no clear D. V lost 5 bases and J 3 bases, leaving 12 bases between the germline ends. Germline values: CDR1 MNHEY, CDR2 SMNVEV (reference sequence). The CDR3 loop spans 14 amino acids. In DNA, the CDR3 is TGTGCCAGCAGTCCGCGCCTAGGTACAGATACGCAGTATTTT. Translation: CASSPRLGTDTQYF.

V is TRBV19 and J is TRBJ2-2; 13 bases are shared with TRBD2. Germline lookup yields CDR1 LNHDA and CDR2 SQIVND (reference sequence). With 10 bases clipped from V and 5 bases from J, the junction kept 4 bases outside the gene matches. The CDR3 is made up of 14 amino acids. The CDR3 DNA reads TGTGCCACCAGACTAGCGGGAGGTACCGGGGAGCTGTTTTTT. This gives the protein CATRLAGGTGELFF.

The chain employs TRBV27 and TRBJ2-1, with 9 nucleotides matching TRBD2. Germline assignment: CDR1 MNHEY and CDR2 SMNVEV (reference sequence). Germline trimming cut 3 bases from V and 8 bases from J; bases unmatched to any gene: 8. CDR3 length: 15 residues. CDR3: CASSLVGSGRDEQFF. CDR3 DNA: TGTGCCAGCAGTTTGGTTGGTAGCGGGAGAGATGAGCAGTTCTTC.

The V and J genes are TRBV6-5 and TRBJ2-7; 7 positions agree with TRBD2. This CDR3 has 14 amino acids. Germline loops: CDR1 MNHEY, CDR2 SVGAGI. With V trimmed by 6 bases and J by 7 bases, 12 bases remained unmatched. In DNA, the CDR3 is TGTGCCAGCAGAGCCCTAGGGCGGGAGAGGGAGCAGTACGTC. Protein product: CASRALGREREQYV.

The chain has TRBV19 and TRBJ1-2; possibly TRBD1 for D (5 bases). Germline V CDR1 and CDR2: LNHDA, SQIVND (reference sequence). The CDR3 is 15 amino acids. Between the trimmed V and J ends, which lost 6 bases and 2 bases, there was a span of 16 bases. CDR3 in amino acids: CASSGGRPKNYGYTF. CDR3 nucleotide sequence: TGTGCCAGTAGCGGGGGTCGGCCGAAAAACTATGGCTACACCTTC. Variable domain in full (rest from reference TRBV19 and TRBJ1-2): DGGITQSPKYLFRKEGQNVTLSCEQNLNHDAMYWYRQDPGQGLRLIYYSQIVNDFQKGDIAEGYSVSREKKESFPLTVTSAQKNPTAFYLCASSGGRPKNYGYTFGSGTRLTVV.

The chain links TRBV27 to TRBJ2-3, with 7 nucleotides matching TRBD2. This CDR3 comprises 16 residues. CDR1 and CDR2 (germline): MNHEY, SMNVEV (reference sequence). The junction had 11 bases not matched to a gene; V was cut back by 6 bases and J by 2 bases. The CDR3 loop is CASSGLREWVTDTQYF. The CDR3 nucleotides read TGTGCCAGCAGCGGGCTGCGGGAGTGGGTCACAGATACGCAGTATTTT.

This rearrangement joins TRBV12-3 or TRBV12-4 to TRBJ1-5, with D possibly TRBD1 on 5 matching bases. The CDR3 has 11 residues. The ends were cut back, 4 bases at V and 10 bases at J, with 8 bases in the middle. In DNA form, the CDR3 reads TGTGCCAGCAGTTCGACAGTCCCCCAGCATTTT. Its translation: CASSSTVPQHF.

This clone has only one observation. The chain links TRBV6-5 to TRBJ2-5, with TRBD2 matching 7 bases. J gave up 9 bases and V 7 bases, and 11 bases lay outside the gene matches. Germline-derived CDR1 and CDR2 are MNHEY and SVGAGI. There are 13 residues in the CDR3. CDR3: CASIPGPAGAQYF. Written as DNA, the CDR3 is TGTGCCAGCATCCCCGGGCCGGCGGGGGCCCAGTACTTC.

The chain is built from TRBV6-4 and TRBJ2-1, with 9 bases lining up with TRBD2. Trimming took 0 bases from V and 10 from J; bases not matched to a gene: 7. CDR1 is MRHNA, CDR2 SNTAGT, per germline. The CDR3 contains 15 residues. CDR3 nucleotide sequence: TGTGCCAGCAGTGACTCAGAGCGGGGGGACACAGAGCAGTTCTTC. This translates into CASSDSERGDTEQFF.

The V gene is TRBV24-1, the J gene TRBJ2-5, with D tentatively TRBD1 (5 bases). Germline V lookup: CDR1 KGHDR, CDR2 SFDVKD. The V and J ends lost 4 bases and 0 bases respectively, with 14 bases between them. The CDR3 is 16 residues long. Here the CDR3 reads CATSDRLGRDQETQYF. The CDR3 region has the DNA TGTGCCACCAGTGACAGATTAGGCAGGGACCAAGAGACCCAGTACTTC.